One and the same sample provided the 4 T cell receptor beta chains below, sequenced in a study of patients and donors after allogeneic stem cell transplantation. One entry per CDR3 protein, called by TCRdb with MiXCR from the RT-PCR reads. The sample has 87,000 or so distinct CDR3 sequences, approximately 5.2% seen once. The specimen sequenced was blood, either unsorted or a sorted T cell fraction (not recorded which). The receptors were gathered from a human donor who was either an allogeneic HSCT recipient or a stem cell or donor lymphocyte infusion donor (not recorded which). It is not recorded whose cells these are; they may come from a transplant donor.

V usage is TRBV7-6 and J usage is TRBJ2-1; 8 nucleotides match TRBD2. V lost 8 bases and J lost 7; bases outside the gene matches: 7. This CDR3 has 13 amino acids. The germline V gene has CDR1 SGHVS and CDR2 FNYEAQ. Here the CDR3 DNA reads TGTGCCAGCGTCCTAGCGGGTGGTAATGAGCAGTTCTTC. Translation: CASVLAGGNEQFF.

Ten or more counts support this clonotype. The CDR3 region is CASSTRDMDRGQFF. CDR3 sequence (DNA): TGTGCCAGTAGTACCCGAGATATGGACAGGGGGCAGTTCTTC. V usage is TRBV19 and J usage is TRBJ2-1; 9 bases match TRBD1. Germline loops: CDR1 LNHDA, CDR2 SQIVND (reference sequence). The CDR3 is 14 amino acids. The V segment lost 4 bases and the J segment 12 bases; nucleotides outside the gene matches: 10.

V usage is TRBV28 and J usage is TRBJ1-1; D might be TRBD1 (5 bases). The CDR3 sequence is 11 residues long. With 4 bases removed from V and 12 bases from J, the gap between germline ends came to 12 bases. Germline CDR1 and CDR2: MDHEN and SYDVKM. The CDR3 DNA reads TGTGCCAGCAGTTCCGCAGAGGGGTCTTTCTTT. Translated: CASSSAEGSFF.

This clonotype was seen a few times. J is TRBJ1-1 and V is TRBV7-8; 7 nucleotides line up with TRBD1. The ends lost 10 bases at V and 0 bases at J; junction bases unmatched: 8. This CDR3 spans 14 amino acids. Germline CDR1 SGHVS, CDR2 FQNEAQ. CDR3 coding DNA: TGTGCCACCACAGGGGTGGAAATGAACACTGAAGCTTTCTTT. Translation: CATTGVEMNTEAFF.